The T cell receptor (beta chain) described here comes from a study of shared clonotypes between healthy human individuals. General study findings and limits: Apart from blood, nothing was sampled; tissue repertoires likely differ.

This CDR3 spans 16 amino acids. Trimming took 4 bases from V and 1 from J; bases not matched to a gene: 2. CDR1 and CDR2 from the germline V gene are KGHSH and LQKENI. On this clone itself: As yet, its antigen is unknown.

Per the authors' pipeline: ImmunoSEQ output held junction-only sequences without quality scores, so filtering differed. TCRdb keeps only in-frame clones here, not all; method: immunoSEQ multiplex PCR. V and J calls and clone size are copied from that table; D and trimming were computed from the DNA. The table shows 330,000 or so clones, with 70% to 75% occurring only once. This chain connects TRBV18 to TRBJ2-2, with TRBD2 matching over 11 bases. This clonotype was sampled from a man in his thirties or forties in good health. The sample comprised memory CD4+ T cells sorted from blood. Subset specified: CD45RA-negative fraction. In DNA, the CDR3 is TGTGCCAGCTCACAAACTAGCGGGGGGAACACCGGGGAGCTGTTTTTT. Amino acids: CASSQTSGGNTGELFF.